These 9 T cell receptor beta chains share one sample of origin, sequenced in a study of T cell responses to AZD1222 COVID-19 vaccine. Produced via immunoSEQ multiplex PCR; TCRdb's table is partial and in-frame only. The sample comprises about 110,000 clones, more than 70% of which are singletons, and about 5% rests with the top ten. The sample here was peripheral blood, taken on day 0 of AZD1222 vaccination. Source of these receptors: an adult in good health.

The chain employs TRBV4-3 and TRBJ2-3; no reliable D call. Germline loops: CDR1 LGHNA, CDR2 YSLEER. Deletions cut 0 bases from V and 5 bases from J, with 6 bases between. CDR3 size: 13 residues. The CDR3 nucleotides are TGCGCCAGCAGCCAAGAAGTGGGAGATACGCAGTATTTT. Protein product: CASSQEVGDTQYF.

The rearrangement joins TRBV28 to TRBJ2-7; the match to TRBD2 covers 13 bases. This CDR3 is 15 amino acids long. J was trimmed by 3 bases and V by 5 bases; bases with no gene match: 4. The germline V gene encodes CDR1 MDHEN and CDR2 SYDVKM. The CDR3 protein is CASSAGTSGVYEQYF. Here the CDR3 DNA reads TGTGCCAGCAGTGCCGGGACTAGCGGGGTCTACGAGCAGTACTTC.

This clone was picked up a small number of times. The CDR3 region is CASSFVLRGDYEQYF. Here the CDR3 DNA reads TGTGCCAGCAGCTTCGTGCTCAGGGGAGACTACGAGCAGTACTTC. This chain links TRBV7-2 with TRBJ2-7; a possible D gene is TRBD1 (6 bases). CDR1 is SGHTA and CDR2 is FQGNSA in the germline V gene. V was pared by 3 bases and J by 3 bases, with 15 bases between. The CDR3 runs 15 residues.

The J gene is TRBJ2-7, the V gene TRBV11-2; 8 bases align to TRBD1. The CDR3 is made up of 15 amino acids. Germline lookup yields CDR1 SGHAT and CDR2 FQNNGV. V was pared by 8 bases and J by 4 bases, with 13 bases of the junction left unmatched. The CDR3 coding sequence is TGTGCCAGCGGCGAACCCGGGACAGGTTTTTACGAGCAGTACTTC. Translation gives CASGEPGTGFYEQYF.

The rearrangement joins TRBV6-5 to TRBJ1-1; no definite D call. This CDR3 has 13 residues. Germline lookup yields CDR1 MNHEY and CDR2 SVGAGI. The V gene lost 7 bases and the J gene lost 2 bases, with 11 bases spanning the gap. CDR3 region: CASMRNHNTEAFF. DNA for the CDR3: TGTGCCAGCATGAGGAATCATAACACTGAAGCTTTCTTT.

The J gene is TRBJ1-5, the V gene TRBV5-1, with 8 bases matching TRBD1. CDR1 SGHRS and CDR2 YFSETQ come from the germline V gene. The CDR3 totals 14 residues. Unmatched junction bases numbered 4, after V lost 2 bases and J lost 6 bases. The CDR3 DNA reads as TGCGCCAGCAGCTTCACAGGGGGTGGTCAGCCCCAGCATTTT. Translation gives CASSFTGGGQPQHF.

V and J are TRBV6-6 and TRBJ2-3; the D gene is possibly TRBD1 (6 bases). Trimming cost V 8 bases and J 0 bases, with 12 bases left between them. The CDR3 length is 14 residues. Germline V gene lookup returns CDR1 MNHNY and CDR2 SVGAGI (reference sequence). CDR3 sequence reads: CASLVGGSTDTQYF. The CDR3 DNA sequence: TGTGCCAGCTTGGTAGGGGGTAGCACAGATACGCAGTATTTT.

This chain links TRBV3-1 (or the pseudogene TRBV3-2) with TRBJ1-2; D gene unclear. CDR1 is LGHDT, CDR2 YNNKEL, per germline (reference sequence). This CDR3 region has 13 residues. V was pared by 3 bases and J by 8 bases, with 13 bases between. The CDR3 protein is CASSHPQGKGYTF. The CDR3 DNA reads TGTGCCAGCAGCCATCCGCAAGGGAAAGGCTACACCTTC.

This chain uses TRBV5-1 with TRBJ2-1; 9 positions agree with TRBD1. Germline V lookup: CDR1 SGHRS, CDR2 YFSETQ. The CDR3 covers 12 residues. The trim removed 4 bases at V and 10 bases at J, leaving 3 bases unmatched. CDR3 sequence reads: CASSVTGGEQFF. DNA of the CDR3: TGCGCCAGCAGCGTAACAGGGGGCGAGCAGTTCTTC.